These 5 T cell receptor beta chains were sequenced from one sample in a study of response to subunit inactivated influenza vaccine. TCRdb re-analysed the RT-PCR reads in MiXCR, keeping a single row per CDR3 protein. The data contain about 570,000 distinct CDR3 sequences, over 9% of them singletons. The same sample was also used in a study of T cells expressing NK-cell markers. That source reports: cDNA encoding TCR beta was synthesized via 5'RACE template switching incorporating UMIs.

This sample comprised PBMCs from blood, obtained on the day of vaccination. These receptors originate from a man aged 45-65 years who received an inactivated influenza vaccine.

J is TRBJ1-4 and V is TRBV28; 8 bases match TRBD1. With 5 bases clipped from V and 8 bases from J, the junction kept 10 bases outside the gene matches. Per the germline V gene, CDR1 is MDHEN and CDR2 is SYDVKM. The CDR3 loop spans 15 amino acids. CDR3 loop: CASSIPGQGLEKLFF. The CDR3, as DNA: TGTGCCAGCAGTATCCCAGGACAGGGCTTGGAAAAACTGTTTTTT.

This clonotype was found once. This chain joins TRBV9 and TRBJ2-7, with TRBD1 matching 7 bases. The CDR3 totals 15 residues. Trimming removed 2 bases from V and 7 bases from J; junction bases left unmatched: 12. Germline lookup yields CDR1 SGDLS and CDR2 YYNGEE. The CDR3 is CASSVGTVSREEQYF. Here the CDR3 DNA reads TGTGCCAGCAGCGTCGGGACAGTTTCTCGTGAAGAGCAGTACTTC.

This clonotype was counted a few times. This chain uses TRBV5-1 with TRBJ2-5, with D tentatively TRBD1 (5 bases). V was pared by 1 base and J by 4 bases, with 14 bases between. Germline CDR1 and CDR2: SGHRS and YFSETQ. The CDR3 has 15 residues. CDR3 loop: CASSLLGATGETQYF. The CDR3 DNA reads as TGCGCCAGCAGCTTGCTAGGGGCGACGGGAGAGACCCAGTACTTC. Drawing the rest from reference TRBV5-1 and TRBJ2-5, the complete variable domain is KAGVTQTPRYLIKTRGQQVTLSCSPISGHRSVSWYQQTPGQGLQFLFEYFSETQRNKGNFPGRFSGRQFSNSRSEMNVSTLELGDSALYLCASSLLGATGETQYFGPGTRLLVL.

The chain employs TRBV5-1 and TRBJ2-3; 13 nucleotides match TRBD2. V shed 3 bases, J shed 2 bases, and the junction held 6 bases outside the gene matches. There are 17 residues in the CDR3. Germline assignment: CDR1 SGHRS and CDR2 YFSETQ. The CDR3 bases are TGCGCCAGCAGCTCCGGGACTAGCGGGGATGACACAGATACGCAGTATTTT. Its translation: CASSSGTSGDDTDTQYF.

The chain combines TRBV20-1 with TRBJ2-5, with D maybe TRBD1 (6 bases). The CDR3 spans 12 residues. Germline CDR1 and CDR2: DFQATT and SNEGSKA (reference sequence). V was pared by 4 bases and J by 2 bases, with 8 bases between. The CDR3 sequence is CSATQGQETQYF. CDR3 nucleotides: TGCAGTGCTACACAGGGACAAGAGACCCAGTACTTC.